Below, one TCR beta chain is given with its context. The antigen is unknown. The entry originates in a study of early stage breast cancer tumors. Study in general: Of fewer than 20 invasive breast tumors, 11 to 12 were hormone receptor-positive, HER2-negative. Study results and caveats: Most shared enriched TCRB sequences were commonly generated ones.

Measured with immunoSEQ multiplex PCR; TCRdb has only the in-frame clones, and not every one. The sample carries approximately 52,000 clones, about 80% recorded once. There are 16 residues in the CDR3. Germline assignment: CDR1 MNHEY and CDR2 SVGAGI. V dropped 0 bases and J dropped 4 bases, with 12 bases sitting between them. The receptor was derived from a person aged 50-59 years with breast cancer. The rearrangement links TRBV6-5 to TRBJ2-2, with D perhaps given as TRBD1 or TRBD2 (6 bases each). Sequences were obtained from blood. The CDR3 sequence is CASSYSTGAGTGELFF. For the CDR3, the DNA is TGTGCCAGCAGTTACTCGACGGGGGCGGGCACCGGGGAGCTGTTTTTT.